This entry describes one T cell receptor (beta chain). Its antigen remains unidentified. This sample stems from a study of a mutant IDH1 vaccine in newly diagnosed glioma. Background on the study: Eight vaccinations went to patients in weeks 1, 3, 5, 7, 11, 15, 19, 23. Patients had received radiotherapy, temozolomide, or both previously, most receiving both. The initiation of vaccination occurred 4-6 weeks after radiotherapy alone, or with temozolomide cycles.

As for time point: week 5, during vaccination. Vaccination comprised doses that each held 300 ug of mutant IDH1 20-mer peptide, plus topical imiquimod. CDR1 and CDR2 (germline): MNHNY, SVGAGI (reference sequence). This CDR3 is built from 15 residues. V gave up 11 bases and J gave up 6 bases; unmatched junction bases: 11. The repertoire was sequenced with immunoSEQ multiplex PCR; TCRdb's copy has only in-frame clones and lacks some. The sample contains roughly 62,000 clones, around 80% of which appear only once. The starting material was PBMCs, obtained from a glioma patient whose treatment included an IDH1 peptide vaccine. V and J are TRBV6-6 and TRBJ1-4; TRBD1 matches 11 bases. The TCR comes from a woman in her forties or fifties with glioma. The DNA of the CDR3 is TGTGCCGGTAGGGACGGACAGGGGGCGCATGAAAAACTGTTTTTT. Protein sequence: CAGRDGQGAHEKLFF.